One sample yielded the 4 T cell receptor beta chains listed below, sequenced in a study of spatial heterogeneity in lung cancer. No cognate antigen is known for these TCRs. Study-level results: Counts of expanded alpha and beta TCRs within tumors tracked the tumor nonsynonymous mutation count.

TCRdb ran MiXCR on the 5' RACE reads and lists one entry per CDR3 protein. The sample contains some 96,000 distinct CDR3 sequences, approximately 4.7% of which appear only once. The sample's time point: sample taken at primary tumor resection. This material consisted of lung tumor tissue, taken at surgery. The receptors shown here come from a male donor with early-stage non-small cell lung cancer.

This clonotype was seen a handful of times. The V and J genes are TRBV4-1 and TRBJ2-5, with D possibly matching TRBD2 (6 bases). V was shortened by 4 bases and J by 5 bases, with 14 bases between the two germline ends. The germline V gene has CDR1 MGHRA and CDR2 YSYEKL. This CDR3 comprises 14 residues. The CDR3 region is CASSLGHAGETQYF. The CDR3 DNA sequence: TGCGCCAGCAGCCTAGGCCATGCGGGGGAGACCCAGTACTTC.

This clonotype was seen ten or more times. The chain is built from TRBV3-1 and TRBJ2-7; tentative D call: TRBD2 (5 bases). V lost 1 base and J lost 4, with 11 bases in between. The CDR3 totals 14 residues. Germline values: CDR1 LGHDT, CDR2 YNNKEL (reference sequence). This chain's CDR3 is CASSQGGFGYEQYF. CDR3 bases: TGTGCCAGCAGCCAAGGCGGGTTCGGTTACGAGCAGTACTTC.

This clonotype has at least ten counts. The CDR3: CASSFFPGRRTDTQYF. Written as DNA, the CDR3 is TGTGCCAGCAGTTTCTTTCCGGGCAGGCGTACAGATACGCAGTATTTT. The V and J genes are TRBV28 and TRBJ2-3; no firm D call. The CDR3 sequence is 16 residues long. In germline, CDR1 is MDHEN, CDR2 SYDVKM. Trimming stripped 3 bases from V and 3 bases from J, with 16 bases between.

This clonotype was found many times. The rearrangement links TRBV7-9 to TRBJ1-1, with D unresolved. CDR3 length equals 14 residues. The germline V gene has CDR1 SEHNR and CDR2 FQNEAQ (reference sequence). V shed 1 base and J shed 3 bases, with 9 bases lying between them. This CDR3 is CASSLDYLYTEAFF. For the CDR3, the DNA is TGTGCCAGCAGCTTAGATTATTTGTACACTGAAGCTTTCTTT. The full variable domain, rest sourced from reference TRBV7-9 and TRBJ1-1, is DTGVSQNPRHKITKRGQNVTFRCDPISEHNRLYWYRQTLGQGPEFLTYFQNEAQLEKSRLLSDRFSAERPKGSFSTLEIQRTEQGDSAMYLCASSLDYLYTEAFFGQGTRLTVV.